The present T cell receptor (beta chain) was sequenced within a study of shared clonotypes between healthy human individuals. Per the original methods: ImmunoSEQ sequences covered only the junction and lacked quality scores; filtering therefore differed. Profiling relied on immunoSEQ multiplex PCR, and the TCRdb table lists in-frame clones only, not all of them. V and J calls and clone size are those listed in that table; D and trimming were worked out from the DNA. The sample includes fewer than 1.4 million clones, around 82% of them seen just once. Sequenced input: memory CD4+ T cells from PBMCs. As for subset: CD45RA-negative fraction. The receptor was derived from a young man in good health. Some clones in this sample may be carry-over from other donors' samples.

For the CDR3, the DNA is TGCGCCAGCAGCCAGGGCTTGGGGAGGGTTAACTATGGCTACACCTTC. Residues: CASSQGLGRVNYGYTF. The V gene is TRBV4-3, the J gene TRBJ1-2; unclear D gene. This CDR3 is built from 16 residues. Deletions cut 3 bases from V and 1 base from J, with 15 bases between. Per the germline V gene, CDR1 is LGHNA and CDR2 is YSLEER.